Listed below are T cell receptor beta chains from one sample, sequenced in a study of radiotherapy plus CTLA-4 blockade in lung cancer. Produced via immunoSEQ multiplex PCR; TCRdb's table is partial and in-frame only. Among approximately 50,000 clones listed, around nine tenths were seen once. The source material was peripheral blood, sampled from a patient treated with radiotherapy plus ipilimumab. These receptors were obtained from a human donor with non-small cell lung cancer that progressed on radiotherapy plus ipilimumab. Some clones in this sample may be carry-over from other donors' samples. Both conserved end residues are trimmed from each CDR3. Fields, in order: V gene, CDR3 protein.

TRBV5-1,ASSFGTDTYEQY
TRBV6-5,ASSWAGGFAGYT
TRBV30,AWGAGGRGKAF
TRBV6-5,ASSAPDGTNYGYT
TRBV19,ASSILQANYGYT
TRBV29-1,SVSKIALANYGYT
TRBV5-1,ASSLVGLSHQPQH
TRBV7-3,ASSYSGGAEETQY
TRBV19,ASSGYRSQETQY
TRBV4-1,ASSQDWTGADTQY
TRBV9,ASSAKTTGNTEAF
TRBV6-6,ASSRLGDYNEQF
TRBV6-8,ASRAGYEQY
TRBV18,ASSPNRAYEQY
TRBV5-6,ASRGSTGVYGYT
TRBV6-6,ASNPRDFLGDYGYT
TRBV30,AWSVLAGGPEF
TRBV7-2,ASSPLTGFGKNTEAF
TRBV4-1,ASSLYSSGVSSYEQY
TRBV19,ASRTSGSRQETQY
TRBV15,ATSRDRGGAVNEQF
TRBV6-1,ASRRADNQPQH
TRBV10-3,AISERGGGNEQF
TRBV6-1,ASSVQGSGANVLT
TRBV19,ASRKRASYEQF
TRBV15,ATSDLDRRANYGYT
TRBV5-6,ASSLGQGSTGELF
TRBV6-6,ASRTDRGDTEAF
TRBV4-3,ASSQGAGVSYNEQF
TRBV7-2,ASSLGAGVRYNEQF
TRBV18,ASSPQQGPDTQY
TRBV5-6,ASSFVGRETQY
TRBV28,ASTPSGKWTEAF
TRBV28,ASGSYGQASNTGELF
TRBV18,ASSPLTGATHEQY
TRBV7-2,ASSLDRGPGNTIY